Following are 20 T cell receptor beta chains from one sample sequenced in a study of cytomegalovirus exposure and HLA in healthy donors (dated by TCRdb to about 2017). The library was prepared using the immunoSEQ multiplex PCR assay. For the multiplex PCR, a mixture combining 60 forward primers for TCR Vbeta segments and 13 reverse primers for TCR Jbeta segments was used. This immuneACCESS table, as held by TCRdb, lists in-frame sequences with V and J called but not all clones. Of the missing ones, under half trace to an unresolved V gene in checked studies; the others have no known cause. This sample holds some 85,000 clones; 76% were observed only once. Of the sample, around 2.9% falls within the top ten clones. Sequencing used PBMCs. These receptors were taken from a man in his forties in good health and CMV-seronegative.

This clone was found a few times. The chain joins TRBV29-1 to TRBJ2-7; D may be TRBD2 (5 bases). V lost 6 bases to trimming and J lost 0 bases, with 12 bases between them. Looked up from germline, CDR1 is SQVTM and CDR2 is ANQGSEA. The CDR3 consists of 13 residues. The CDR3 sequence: CSVDPGNSYEQYF. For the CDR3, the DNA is TGCAGCGTCGATCCGGGGAACTCCTACGAGCAGTACTTC.

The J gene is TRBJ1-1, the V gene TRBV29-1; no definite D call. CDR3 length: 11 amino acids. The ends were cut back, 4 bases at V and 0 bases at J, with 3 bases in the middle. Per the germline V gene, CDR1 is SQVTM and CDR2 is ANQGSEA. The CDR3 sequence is CSVAMNTEAFF. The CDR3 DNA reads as TGCAGCGTTGCTATGAACACTGAAGCTTTCTTT. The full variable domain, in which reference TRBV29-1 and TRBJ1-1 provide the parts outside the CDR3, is SAVISQKPSRDICQRGTSLTIQCQVDSQVTMMFWYRQQPGQSLTLIATANQGSEATYESGFVIDKFPISRPNLTFSTLTVSNMSPEDSSIYLCSVAMNTEAFFGQGTRLTVV.

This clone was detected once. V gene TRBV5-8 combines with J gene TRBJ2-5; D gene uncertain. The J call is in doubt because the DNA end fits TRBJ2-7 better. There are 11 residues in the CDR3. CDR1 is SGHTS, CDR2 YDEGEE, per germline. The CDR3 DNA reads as TGTGCCAGCAGCTCAGGCTACGAGCAGTACTTC. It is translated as CASSSGYEQYF.

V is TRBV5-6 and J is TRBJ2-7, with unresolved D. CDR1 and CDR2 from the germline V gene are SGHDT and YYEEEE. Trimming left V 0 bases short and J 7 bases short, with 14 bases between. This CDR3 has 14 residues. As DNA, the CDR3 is TGTGCCAGCAGCTTGGGGGCCCGAGTCGGAGAGCAGTACTTC. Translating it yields CASSLGARVGEQYF.

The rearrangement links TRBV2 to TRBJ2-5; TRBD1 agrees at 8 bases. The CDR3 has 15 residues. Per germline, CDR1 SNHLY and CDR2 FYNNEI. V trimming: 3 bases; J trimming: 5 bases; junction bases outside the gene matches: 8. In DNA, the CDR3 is TGTGCCAGCAGTGAGACCCCGGACAGGGTGGAGACCCAGTACTTC. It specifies CASSETPDRVETQYF.

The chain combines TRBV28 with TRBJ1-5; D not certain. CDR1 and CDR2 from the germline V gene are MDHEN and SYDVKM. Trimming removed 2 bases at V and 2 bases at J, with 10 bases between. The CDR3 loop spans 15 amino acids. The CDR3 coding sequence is TGTGCCAGCAGTTTAGTACGGGGTGGCAATCAGCCCCAGCATTTT. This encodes CASSLVRGGNQPQHF.

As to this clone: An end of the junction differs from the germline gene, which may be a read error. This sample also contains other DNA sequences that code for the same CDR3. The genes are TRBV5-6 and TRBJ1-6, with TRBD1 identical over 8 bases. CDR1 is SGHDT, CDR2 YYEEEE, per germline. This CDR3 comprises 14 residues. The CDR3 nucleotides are TGCGCCAGCAGTCCGGACAGGGTCGGTTCACCCCTCCACTTT. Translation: CASSPDRVGSPLHF.

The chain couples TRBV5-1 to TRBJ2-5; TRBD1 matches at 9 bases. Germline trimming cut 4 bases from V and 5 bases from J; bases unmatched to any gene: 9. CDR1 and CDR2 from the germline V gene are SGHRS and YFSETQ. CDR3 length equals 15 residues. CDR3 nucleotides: TGCGCCAGCAGCCGCGGACAGGGGAGGGATGAGACCCAGTACTTC. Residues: CASSRGQGRDETQYF.

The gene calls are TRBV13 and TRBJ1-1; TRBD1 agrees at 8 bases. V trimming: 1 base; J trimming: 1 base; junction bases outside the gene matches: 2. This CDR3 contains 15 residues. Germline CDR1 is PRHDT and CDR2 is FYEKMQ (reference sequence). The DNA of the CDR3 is TGTGCCAGCAGCTTAGTTGGGACAGGGAACACTGAAGCTTTCTTT. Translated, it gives CASSLVGTGNTEAFF.

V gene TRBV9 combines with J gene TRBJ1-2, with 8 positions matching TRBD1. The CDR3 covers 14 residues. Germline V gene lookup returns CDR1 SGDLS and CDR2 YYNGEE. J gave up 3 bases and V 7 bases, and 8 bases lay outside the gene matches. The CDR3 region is CASAGQGGDYGYTF. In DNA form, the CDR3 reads TGTGCCAGCGCCGGACAGGGAGGAGACTATGGCTACACCTTC.

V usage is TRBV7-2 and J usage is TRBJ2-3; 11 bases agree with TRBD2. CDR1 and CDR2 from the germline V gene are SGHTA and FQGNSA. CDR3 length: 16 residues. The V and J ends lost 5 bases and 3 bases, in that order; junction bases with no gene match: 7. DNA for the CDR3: TGTGCCAGCAGCCCGACTAGCGGGGAGTGGACAGATACGCAGTATTTT. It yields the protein CASSPTSGEWTDTQYF.

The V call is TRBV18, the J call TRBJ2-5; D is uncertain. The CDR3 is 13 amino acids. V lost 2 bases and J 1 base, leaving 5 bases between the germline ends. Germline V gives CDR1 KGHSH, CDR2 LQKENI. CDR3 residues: CASSPSLQETQYF. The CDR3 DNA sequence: TGTGCCAGCTCACCATCCCTCCAAGAGACCCAGTACTTC.

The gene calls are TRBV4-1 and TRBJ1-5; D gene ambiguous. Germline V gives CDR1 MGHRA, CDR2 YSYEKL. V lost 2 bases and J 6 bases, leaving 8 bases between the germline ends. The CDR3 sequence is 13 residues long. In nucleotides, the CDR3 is TGCGCCAGCAGCCAACCCTTTTTTCAGCCCCAGCATTTT. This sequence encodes CASSQPFFQPQHF.

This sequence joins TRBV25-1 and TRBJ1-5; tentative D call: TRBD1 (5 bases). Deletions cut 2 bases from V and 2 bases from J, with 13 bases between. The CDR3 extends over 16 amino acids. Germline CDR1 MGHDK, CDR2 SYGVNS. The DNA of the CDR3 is TGTGCCAGCAGTGAAGCGGGGGGGGGTGGCAATCAGCCCCAGCATTTT. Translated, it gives CASSEAGGGGNQPQHF.

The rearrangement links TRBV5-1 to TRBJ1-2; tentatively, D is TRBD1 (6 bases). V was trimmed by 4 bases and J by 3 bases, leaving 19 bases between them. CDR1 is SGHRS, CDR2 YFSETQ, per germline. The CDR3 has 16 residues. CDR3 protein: CASSPGGAGNYYGYTF. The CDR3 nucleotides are TGCGCCAGCAGCCCGGGGGGGGCCGGGAACTACTATGGCTACACCTTC. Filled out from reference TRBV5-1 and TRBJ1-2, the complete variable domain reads KAGVTQTPRYLIKTRGQQVTLSCSPISGHRSVSWYQQTPGQGLQFLFEYFSETQRNKGNFPGRFSGRQFSNSRSEMNVSTLELGDSALYLCASSPGGAGNYYGYTFGSGTRLTVV.

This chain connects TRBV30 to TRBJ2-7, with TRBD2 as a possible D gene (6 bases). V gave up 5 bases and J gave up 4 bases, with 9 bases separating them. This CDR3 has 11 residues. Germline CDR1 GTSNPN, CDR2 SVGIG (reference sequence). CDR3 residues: CAWGRGYEQYF. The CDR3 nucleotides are TGTGCCTGGGGCCGGGGGTACGAGCAGTACTTC.

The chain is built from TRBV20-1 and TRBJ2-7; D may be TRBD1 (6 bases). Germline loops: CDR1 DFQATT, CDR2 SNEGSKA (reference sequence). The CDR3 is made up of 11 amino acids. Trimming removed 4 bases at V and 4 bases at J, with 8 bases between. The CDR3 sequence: CSATGQYEQYF. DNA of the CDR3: TGCAGTGCTACCGGACAGTACGAGCAGTACTTC.

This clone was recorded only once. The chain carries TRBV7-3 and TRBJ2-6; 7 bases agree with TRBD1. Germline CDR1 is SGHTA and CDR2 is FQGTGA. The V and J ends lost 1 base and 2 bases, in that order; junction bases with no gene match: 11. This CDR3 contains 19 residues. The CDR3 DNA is TGTGCCAGCAGCTTAATTGGGGGACAGTTAGGCGCTGGGGCCAACGTCCTGACTTTC. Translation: CASSLIGGQLGAGANVLTF.

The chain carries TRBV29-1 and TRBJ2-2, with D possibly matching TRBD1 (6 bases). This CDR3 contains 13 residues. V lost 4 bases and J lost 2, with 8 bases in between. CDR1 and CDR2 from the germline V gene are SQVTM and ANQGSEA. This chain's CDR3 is CSVVRGNTGELFF. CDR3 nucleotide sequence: TGCAGCGTTGTCAGGGGTAACACCGGGGAGCTGTTTTTT.

The CDR3 is CASSIGQELYRNQPQHF. Here the CDR3 DNA reads TGTGCCAGTAGTATAGGACAGGAATTGTATCGCAATCAGCCCCAGCATTTT. This sequence joins TRBV19 and TRBJ1-5; perhaps TRBD1 as D (6 bases). V was clipped by 1 base and J by 2 bases, with 15 bases between them. The CDR3 extends over 17 amino acids. In germline, CDR1 is LNHDA, CDR2 SQIVND (reference sequence).